This T cell receptor (beta chain) was found in a study of T cell changes during pregnancy in multiple sclerosis. The method was immunoSEQ multiplex PCR; TCRdb's version includes in-frame clones alone and lacks a portion of them. The sample includes 55,000 to 65,000 clones, roughly nine tenths seen only once; the top ten take 2.5% to 3.5%. Sequences were derived from peripheral blood, sampled in the first trimester of pregnancy. The clonotype was recovered from a female donor in good health, enrolled as a control in a pregnancy study.

The CDR3 region is CASSFKQDTGELFF. CDR3 DNA sequence: TGTGCCAGCAGCTTCAAACAGGACACCGGGGAGCTGTTTTTT. The rearrangement uses TRBV7-3 and TRBJ2-2; the D gene is possibly TRBD1 (5 bases). Germline V gene sequence: CDR1 SGHTA, CDR2 FQGTGA. V was shortened by 3 bases and J by 3 bases, with 8 bases between the two germline ends. This CDR3 has 14 amino acids.